Described below is a single T cell receptor beta chain sequence and its context. This sample was taken from a study of blood T cell repertoires in COVID-19. Germline assignment: CDR1 MDHEN and CDR2 SYDVKM. Trimming stripped 2 bases from V and 6 bases from J, with 14 bases between. The CDR3 has 14 residues. Assay: immunoSEQ multiplex PCR; the TCRdb copy retains only in-frame clones and omits some. In the table there are some 150,000 clones, around 89% of which are singletons. The chain joins TRBV28 to TRBJ2-7; perhaps TRBD1 as D (6 bases). The sample taken for sequencing was PBMCs or T cells enriched from blood (not recorded which). The source of this sequence is a woman younger than 30 who had recovered from COVID-19. DNA of the CDR3: TGTGCCAGCAGTTTACCCCTAACAGGGTCCGAGCAGTACTTC. Residues: CASSLPLTGSEQYF.